This T cell receptor (beta chain) is drawn from a study of blood T cell repertoires in COVID-19. Clinical history as reported by participants underpinned cohort assignment. Authors' analysis steps: Using reference gene primer amplification, nucleated cell counts were estimated. Data came from immunoSEQ multiplex PCR; TCRdb stores just in-frame clones and leaves some out. V and J calls and clone size come straight from that table; D and trimming were deduced from the DNA. The top ten hold roughly 3% of the sample, which has under 350,000 clones, 86% seen once. Between the trimmed V and J ends, which lost 11 bases and 5 bases, there was a span of 16 bases. The CDR3 extends over 13 amino acids. Germline CDR1 SGHVS, CDR2 FQNEAQ.

The sequenced sample was PBMCs or T cells enriched from blood (not recorded which). This clonotype was obtained from a woman under 30 who had recovered from COVID-19. V and J are TRBV7-8 and TRBJ2-1; D perhaps matches TRBD2 (6 bases). CDR3: CASEGRSNNEQFF. For the CDR3, the DNA is TGTGCCTCCGAGGGGAGGAGTAACAATGAGCAGTTCTTC.